The 32 T cell receptor beta chains reported below all come from one sample, sequenced in a study of shared clonotypes between healthy human individuals (dated by TCRdb to the early 2020s). Libraries were built with the immunoSEQ multiplex PCR assay. This immuneACCESS table, as held by TCRdb, lists in-frame sequences with V and J called but not all clones. Of the missing ones, under half trace to an unresolved V gene in checked studies; the others have no known cause. A total of about 2.5 million clones appear in this sample, just under 95% of them only once. Jointly, the top ten make up about 0.36% of the sample. Sequences were obtained from naive CD4+ T cells from PBMCs. In the paper's terms, the cell subset or site label means: CD45RA+ positively selected. The receptors were gathered from a man between 18 and 35 years old in good health. Some clones in this sample may be carry-over from other donors' samples.

The chain combines TRBV6-5 with TRBJ2-1; 12 bases agree with TRBD2. The germline V gene has CDR1 MNHEY and CDR2 SVGAGI. The CDR3 is 16 residues long. V was pared by 4 bases and J by 9 bases, with 10 bases of the junction left unmatched. The CDR3, as DNA: TGTGCCAGCAGTTCCCGGACTAGCGGGATATTTGGTGAGCAGTTCTTC. Residues: CASSSRTSGIFGEQFF.

V is TRBV28 and J is TRBJ2-1; 8 positions agree with TRBD2. V gave up 6 bases and J gave up 0 bases; unmatched junction bases: 4. This CDR3 is 15 amino acids long. Looked up from germline, CDR1 is MDHEN and CDR2 is SYDVKM. Here the CDR3 reads CASSVGTSSYNEQFF. The CDR3 DNA sequence: TGTGCCAGCAGCGTCGGGACTAGCTCCTACAATGAGCAGTTCTTC.

Concerning this clone itself: The same CDR3 is also encoded by other DNA sequences in this sample. The chain has TRBV28 and TRBJ1-5; D uncertain. This CDR3 is 12 amino acids long. Germline V CDR1 and CDR2: MDHEN, SYDVKM. V lost 2 bases and J 5 bases, leaving 4 bases between the germline ends. The CDR3 here is CASSLLDQPQHF. CDR3 DNA sequence: TGTGCCAGCAGTTTACTGGATCAGCCCCAGCATTTT. The variable domain in full, with the rest retrieved from reference TRBV28 and TRBJ1-5, is DVKVTQSSRYLVKRTGEKVFLECVQDMDHENMFWYRQDPGLGLRLIYFSYDVKMKEKGDIPEGYSVSREKKERFSLILESASTNQTSMYLCASSLLDQPQHFGDGTRLSIL.

The DNA for the CDR3 is TGTGCCAGCACTACAACGGCGGCAGGGGGGGGCTACACCTTC. Translated, it gives CASTTTAAGGGYTF. V gene TRBV6-5 combines with J gene TRBJ1-2; 7 bases agree with TRBD1. With V trimmed by 7 bases and J by 8 bases, 13 bases remained unmatched. CDR1 is MNHEY and CDR2 is SVGAGI in the germline V gene. The CDR3 extends over 14 amino acids.

The chain links TRBV11-2 to TRBJ1-2; tentatively, D is TRBD1 (6 bases). CDR3 length equals 15 residues. Per the germline V gene, CDR1 is SGHAT and CDR2 is FQNNGV. Trimming stripped 4 bases from V and 5 bases from J, with 17 bases between. The CDR3 DNA sequence: TGTGCCAGCAGCTCGTTGACCGGGACACCTTATGGCTACACCTTC. Amino acids: CASSSLTGTPYGYTF. Variable domain in full (rest from reference TRBV11-2 and TRBJ1-2): EAGVAQSPRYKIIEKRQSVAFWCNPISGHATLYWYQQILGQGPKLLIQFQNNGVVDDSQLPKDRFSAERLKGVDSTLKIQPAKLEDSAVYLCASSSLTGTPYGYTFGSGTRLTVV.

The chain links TRBV27 to TRBJ2-7, with D possibly matching TRBD1 (6 bases). Germline V gene sequence: CDR1 MNHEY, CDR2 SMNVEV (reference sequence). The germline V and J ends were trimmed by 0 bases and 0 bases, with 9 bases remaining between them. The CDR3 consists of 15 residues. DNA of the CDR3: TGTGCCAGCAGTTTATCCGCAGGGGCCTCCTACGAGCAGTACTTC. It specifies CASSLSAGASYEQYF.

V usage is TRBV9 and J usage is TRBJ2-7, with D perhaps assigned TRBD1 or TRBD2 (5 bases each). In germline, CDR1 is SGDLS, CDR2 YYNGEE. The length of the CDR3 is 16 residues. The V end lost 0 bases, the J end lost 4 bases, and 17 bases lay between the germline ends. CDR3 region: CASSVDERPGLYEQYF. CDR3 bases: TGTGCCAGCAGCGTAGATGAACGGCCGGGGCTATACGAGCAGTACTTC.

This clone showed up just once. The V call is TRBV27, the J call TRBJ1-2; TRBD1 aligns across 10 bases. The germline V gene has CDR1 MNHEY and CDR2 SMNVEV (reference sequence). The trim removed 3 bases at V and 4 bases at J, leaving 5 bases unmatched. This CDR3 has 15 residues. The CDR3, as DNA: TGTGCCAGCAGTTTCAGGGACAGGGGCCCCTATGGCTACACCTTC. This gives the protein CASSFRDRGPYGYTF.

This clone was seen more than once but under ten times. The chain uses TRBV5-5 and TRBJ1-5; no reliable D call. CDR3 length equals 12 residues. V lost 4 bases to trimming and J lost 9 bases, with 11 bases between them. Germline CDR1 and CDR2: SGHKS and YYEKEE (reference sequence). The CDR3 spells CASSTREGPQHF. The CDR3 DNA follows: TGTGCCAGCAGCACGCGGGAGGGGCCCCAGCATTTT.

This sequence joins TRBV28 and TRBJ2-1, with 11 nucleotides matching TRBD1. The CDR3 is 15 amino acids. With V trimmed by 3 bases and J by 8 bases, 6 bases remained unmatched. Germline values: CDR1 MDHEN, CDR2 SYDVKM. The CDR3 protein is CASSLWTGGGDEQFF. The CDR3 DNA reads TGTGCCAGCAGTTTGTGGACAGGGGGCGGGGATGAGCAGTTCTTC.

The rearrangement links TRBV28 to TRBJ1-3, with 10 bases aligning to TRBD1. V lost 6 bases and J lost 4; bases outside the gene matches: 18. The CDR3 sequence is 19 residues long. Germline CDR1 reads MDHEN; CDR2 reads SYDVKM. The CDR3 coding sequence is TGTGCCAGCAGCACGTTAAATTATGACAGGGGGCTAAGAGGAAACACCATATATTTT. Encoded protein: CASSTLNYDRGLRGNTIYF.

The rearrangement uses TRBV5-6 and TRBJ1-5; 10 bases agree with TRBD1. The CDR3 extends over 17 amino acids. Germline CDR1 is SGHDT and CDR2 is YYEEEE. With V trimmed by 3 bases and J by 4 bases, 10 bases remained unmatched. CDR3 residues: CASSSTWRTGGNQPQHF. CDR3 nucleotide sequence: TGTGCCAGCAGCTCGACGTGGCGGACAGGGGGTAATCAGCCCCAGCATTTT.

The chain uses TRBV28 and TRBJ2-7, with D uncertain. Per the germline V gene, CDR1 is MDHEN and CDR2 is SYDVKM. Trimming took 6 bases from V and 6 from J, leaving 15 bases between them. The CDR3 spans 13 residues. The CDR3 nucleotides read TGTGCCAGCAGGTATAGGACCGTGGCCGAGCAGTACTTC. Amino acids: CASRYRTVAEQYF.

Written as DNA, the CDR3 is TGTGCCAGCAGCTTGGAGGTGCGGAACACTGAAGCTTTCTTT. Its protein is CASSLEVRNTEAFF. The V gene is TRBV11-2, the J gene TRBJ1-1; no clear D. Trimming stripped 3 bases from V and 1 base from J, with 9 bases between. The CDR3 sequence is 14 residues long. CDR1 and CDR2 (germline): SGHAT, FQNNGV.

The rearrangement uses TRBV10-1 and TRBJ1-3, with TRBD1 as a possible D gene (5 bases). V lost 3 bases to trimming and J lost 2 bases, with 11 bases between them. The CDR3 consists of 15 residues. Looked up from germline, CDR1 is WNHNN and CDR2 is SYGVQD (reference sequence). CDR3 protein: CASSETTGPGNTIYF. In DNA, the CDR3 is TGCGCCAGCAGTGAAACTACGGGGCCTGGAAACACCATATATTTT.

The chain recombines TRBV19 with TRBJ2-7, with D perhaps TRBD2 (5 bases). The CDR3 runs 14 residues. Germline assignment: CDR1 LNHDA and CDR2 SQIVND (reference sequence). The V end was cut by 6 bases, the J end by 0 bases, with 12 bases between. The CDR3 protein is CASRSIRDSYEQYF. The CDR3 DNA is TGTGCCAGTAGGAGCATTCGGGACTCCTACGAGCAGTACTTC.

V and J are TRBV7-7 and TRBJ2-5, with 13 positions matching TRBD2. Germline V CDR1 and CDR2: SSHAT, FNYEAQ (reference sequence). The trim removed 3 bases at V and 4 bases at J, leaving 2 bases unmatched. The CDR3 is 15 amino acids. CDR3: CASSFGTSGTETQYF. CDR3 sequence (DNA): TGTGCCAGCAGCTTCGGGACTAGCGGGACAGAGACCCAGTACTTC.

J is TRBJ2-5 and V is TRBV18; 10 bases line up with TRBD1. Unmatched junction bases numbered 5, after V lost 5 bases and J lost 5 bases. Per the germline V gene, CDR1 is KGHSH and CDR2 is LQKENI. The CDR3 loop spans 14 amino acids. CDR3 sequence (DNA): TGTGCCAGCTCAACGACAGGGGGCATGGAGACCCAGTACTTC. The encoded protein is CASSTTGGMETQYF.

Remarks on this clone: The sample carries other DNA sequences with the same CDR3. The V gene is TRBV2, the J gene TRBJ2-7; TRBD1 might be the D (5 bases). V lost 6 bases to trimming and J lost 4 bases, with 7 bases between them. Germline V CDR1 and CDR2: SNHLY, FYNNEI. This CDR3 is 11 amino acids long. CDR3 in DNA: TGTGCCAGCAGCAGGGAATACGAGCAGTACTTC. Translating it yields CASSREYEQYF.

The chain carries TRBV2 and TRBJ2-7; 7 bases line up with TRBD2. CDR3 length: 14 amino acids. Germline V gives CDR1 SNHLY, CDR2 FYNNEI. J was trimmed by 1 base and V by 7 bases; bases with no gene match: 7. CDR3 sequence: CASMVGGYSYEQYF. CDR3 coding DNA: TGTGCCAGCATGGTGGGGGGGTATTCCTACGAGCAGTACTTC. The complete variable domain, with remaining parts taken from reference TRBV2 and TRBJ2-7, reads EPEVTQTPSHQVTQMGQEVILRCVPISNHLYFYWYRQILGQKVEFLVSFYNNEISEKSEIFDDQFSVERPDGSNFTLKIRSTKLEDSAMYFCASMVGGYSYEQYFGPGTRLTVT.

This rearrangement joins TRBV7-2 to TRBJ1-3, with D unclear. Germline V lookup: CDR1 SGHTA, CDR2 FQGNSA. Trimming stripped 0 bases from V and 2 bases from J, with 5 bases between. There are 14 residues in the CDR3. CDR3 in amino acids: CASSLAATGNTIYF. Here the CDR3 DNA reads TGTGCCAGCAGCTTAGCAGCTACTGGAAACACCATATATTTT.

The chain has TRBV25-1 and TRBJ2-2; D may correspond to TRBD1 or TRBD2 (6 bases each). CDR1 is MGHDK, CDR2 SYGVNS, per germline. V was trimmed by 2 bases and J by 2 bases, leaving 18 bases between them. The CDR3 is 18 amino acids. The DNA for the CDR3 is TGTGCCAGCAGTGAAGTGGGGGCGGGGCGGACAAACACCGGGGAGCTGTTTTTT. Encoded protein: CASSEVGAGRTNTGELFF.

The J gene is TRBJ1-1, the V gene TRBV1. TRBV1 represents a pseudogene. The CDR3 loop spans 14 amino acids. The CDR3 sequence is CTSAKPRVNTEAFF. The CDR3 DNA reads TGCACCAGCGCCAAGCCCCGGGTGAACACTGAAGCTTTCTTT.

This rearrangement joins TRBV9 to TRBJ2-1, with 7 positions matching TRBD1. This CDR3 region has 13 residues. The junction had 10 bases not matched to a gene; V was cut back by 6 bases and J by 10 bases. Germline values: CDR1 SGDLS, CDR2 YYNGEE. CDR3 bases: TGTGCCAGCAACAGAGGGGGCATGTGGGAGCAGTTCTTC. This translates into CASNRGGMWEQFF.

This clone was picked up one time. This chain joins TRBV19 and TRBJ2-2, with TRBD2 as a possible D gene (6 bases). CDR3 length: 14 amino acids. V shed 5 bases and J shed 4 bases, with 11 bases lying between them. Germline CDR1 and CDR2: LNHDA and SQIVND (reference sequence). The CDR3 bases are TGTGCCAGTAGTGATTTCGGGGGCACCGGGGAGCTGTTTTTT. Translation: CASSDFGGTGELFF.

This chain joins TRBV11-2 and TRBJ2-5; D not resolved. Germline CDR1 SGHAT, CDR2 FQNNGV. Trimming cost V 2 bases and J 5 bases, with 6 bases left between them. The CDR3 contains 12 residues. CDR3 sequence reads: CASSLLGETQYF. The DNA of the CDR3 is TGTGCCAGCAGCTTACTGGGGGAGACCCAGTACTTC.

Of note for this clone: This sample also contains other DNA sequences that code for the same CDR3. The chain recombines TRBV5-1 with TRBJ2-1, with 9 bases matching TRBD2. The ends lost 2 bases at V and 1 base at J; junction bases unmatched: 4. Germline V gene lookup returns CDR1 SGHRS and CDR2 YFSETQ. The CDR3 contains 16 residues. Written as DNA, the CDR3 is TGCGCCAGCAGCTTAAGCCTAGCGGGATCCTACAATGAGCAGTTCTTC. It codes for CASSLSLAGSYNEQFF.

The chain combines TRBV4-2 with TRBJ2-3, with 12 bases that match TRBD2. Germline lookup yields CDR1 LGHNA and CDR2 YNFKEQ. Germline trimming cut 1 base from V and 2 bases from J; bases unmatched to any gene: 7. The length of the CDR3 is 18 residues. The CDR3 sequence: CASSQVGLAGGTTDTQYF. The CDR3, as DNA: TGTGCCAGCAGCCAAGTTGGCCTAGCGGGAGGGACCACAGATACGCAGTATTTT.

The rearrangement joins TRBV7-9 to TRBJ2-5, with 10 nucleotides matching TRBD2. In germline, CDR1 is SEHNR, CDR2 FQNEAQ (reference sequence). CDR3 length equals 16 residues. V lost 0 bases, J lost 5 bases, and 6 bases stayed unmatched. Written as DNA, the CDR3 is TGTGCCAGCAGCTTAGCCCTAGCGGGAGCGGGGGAGACCCAGTACTTC. This translates into CASSLALAGAGETQYF.

This chain uses TRBV6-5 with TRBJ2-7, with a weak D call TRBD1 (5 bases). The CDR3 length is 14 residues. The germline V gene encodes CDR1 MNHEY and CDR2 SVGAGI. Trimming took off 0 bases at V and 7 bases at J, with 13 bases between the two ends. The CDR3 spells CASSYSRANWEQYF. The CDR3 coding sequence is TGTGCCAGCAGTTACTCCAGGGCTAACTGGGAGCAGTACTTC.

This clone has more than one count but fewer than ten. The rearrangement links TRBV7-9 to TRBJ1-1, with unresolved D. Trimming shortened V by 5 bases and J by 4 bases, and 8 bases separated the two germline ends. CDR1 is SEHNR, CDR2 FQNEAQ, per germline (reference sequence). CDR3 length: 12 amino acids. In nucleotides, the CDR3 is TGTGCCAGCAGCCCTCTCGGCACTGAAGCTTTCTTT. Translating gives CASSPLGTEAFF. The full variable domain, rest sourced from reference TRBV7-9 and TRBJ1-1, is DTGVSQNPRHKITKRGQNVTFRCDPISEHNRLYWYRQTLGQGPEFLTYFQNEAQLEKSRLLSDRFSAERPKGSFSTLEIQRTEQGDSAMYLCASSPLGTEAFFGQGTRLTVV.

J is TRBJ2-3 and V is TRBV15; 7 nucleotides line up with TRBD1. In germline, CDR1 is LNHNV, CDR2 YYDKDF (reference sequence). Losses at the gene ends were 5 bases for V and 4 bases for J; bases not matched to a gene: 3. There are 13 residues in the CDR3. CDR3 bases: TGTGCCACCAGCGAAGGGGGCCCAGATACGCAGTATTTT. Protein sequence: CATSEGGPDTQYF.